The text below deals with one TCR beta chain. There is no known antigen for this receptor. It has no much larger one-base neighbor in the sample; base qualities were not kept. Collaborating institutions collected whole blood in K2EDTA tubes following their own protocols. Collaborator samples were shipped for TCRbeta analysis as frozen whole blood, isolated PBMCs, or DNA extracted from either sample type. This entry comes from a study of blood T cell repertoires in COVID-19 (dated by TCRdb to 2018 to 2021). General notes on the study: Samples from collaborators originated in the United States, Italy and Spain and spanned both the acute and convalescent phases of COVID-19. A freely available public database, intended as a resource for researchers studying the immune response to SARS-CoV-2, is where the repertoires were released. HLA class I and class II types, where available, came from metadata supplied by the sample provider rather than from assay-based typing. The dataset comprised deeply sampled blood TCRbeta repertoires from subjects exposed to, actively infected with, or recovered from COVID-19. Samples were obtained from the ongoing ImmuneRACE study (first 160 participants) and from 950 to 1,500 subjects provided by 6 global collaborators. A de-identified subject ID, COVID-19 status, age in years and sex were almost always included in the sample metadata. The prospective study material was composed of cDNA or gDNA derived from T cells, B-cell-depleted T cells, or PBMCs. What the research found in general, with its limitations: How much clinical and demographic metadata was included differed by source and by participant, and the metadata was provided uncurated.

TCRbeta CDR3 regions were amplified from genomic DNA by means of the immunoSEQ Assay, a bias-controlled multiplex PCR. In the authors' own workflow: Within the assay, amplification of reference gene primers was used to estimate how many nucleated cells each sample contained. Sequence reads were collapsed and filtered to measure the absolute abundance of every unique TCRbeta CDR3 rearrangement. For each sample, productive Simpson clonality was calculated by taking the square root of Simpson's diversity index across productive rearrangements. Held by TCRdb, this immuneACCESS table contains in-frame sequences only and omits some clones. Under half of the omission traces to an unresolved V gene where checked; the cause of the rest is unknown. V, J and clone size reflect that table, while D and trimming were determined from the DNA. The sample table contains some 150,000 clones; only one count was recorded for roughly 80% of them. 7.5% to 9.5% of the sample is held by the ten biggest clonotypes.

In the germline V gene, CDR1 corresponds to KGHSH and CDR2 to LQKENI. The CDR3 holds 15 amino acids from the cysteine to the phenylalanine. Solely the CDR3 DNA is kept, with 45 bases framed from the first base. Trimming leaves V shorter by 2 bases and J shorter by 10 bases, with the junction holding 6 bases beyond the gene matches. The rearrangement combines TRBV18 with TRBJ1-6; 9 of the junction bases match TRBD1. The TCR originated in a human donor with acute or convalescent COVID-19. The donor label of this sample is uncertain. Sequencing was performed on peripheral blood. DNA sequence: TGTGCCAGCTCACCAAGCCGGGACAGGGTGTCACCCCTCCACTTT. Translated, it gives CASSPSRDRVSPLHF.